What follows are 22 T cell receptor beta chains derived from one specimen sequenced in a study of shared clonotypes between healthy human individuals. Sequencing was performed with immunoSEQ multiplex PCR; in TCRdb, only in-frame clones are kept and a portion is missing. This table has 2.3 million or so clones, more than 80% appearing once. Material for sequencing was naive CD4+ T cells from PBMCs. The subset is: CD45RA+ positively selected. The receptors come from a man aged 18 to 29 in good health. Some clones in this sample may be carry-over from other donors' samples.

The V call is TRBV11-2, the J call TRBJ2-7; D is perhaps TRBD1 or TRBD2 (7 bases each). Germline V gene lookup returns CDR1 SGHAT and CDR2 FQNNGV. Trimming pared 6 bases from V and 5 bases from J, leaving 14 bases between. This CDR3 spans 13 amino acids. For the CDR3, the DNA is TGTGCCAGCAGGGGAGGGGGCATCAACGAGCAGTACTTC. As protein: CASRGGGINEQYF.

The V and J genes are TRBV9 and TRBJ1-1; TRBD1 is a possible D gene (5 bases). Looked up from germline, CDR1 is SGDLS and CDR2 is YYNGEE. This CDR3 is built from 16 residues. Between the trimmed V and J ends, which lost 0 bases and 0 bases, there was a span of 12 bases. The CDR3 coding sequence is TGTGCCAGCAGCGTAGGGAGGGGCCAAATGAACACTGAAGCTTTCTTT. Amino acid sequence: CASSVGRGQMNTEAFF.

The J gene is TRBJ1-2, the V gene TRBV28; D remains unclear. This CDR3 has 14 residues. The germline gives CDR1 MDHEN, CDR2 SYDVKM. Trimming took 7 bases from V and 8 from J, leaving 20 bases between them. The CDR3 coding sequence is TGTGCCAGCACCCTCAGTGGCGCCCCGGAGGGCTACACCTTC. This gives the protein CASTLSGAPEGYTF.

Here the CDR3 DNA reads TGTGCCAGCAGTGAAGAGGAGGCCTCCTACAATGAGCAGTTCTTC. Translation gives CASSEEEASYNEQFF. The V and J genes are TRBV2 and TRBJ2-1; TRBD2 is a possible D gene (5 bases). CDR3 length: 15 amino acids. V was cut by 1 base and J by 0 bases, with 7 bases left in between. CDR1 and CDR2 (germline): SNHLY, FYNNEI. Looking up the rest from reference TRBV2 and TRBJ2-1 gives the full variable domain: EPEVTQTPSHQVTQMGQEVILRCVPISNHLYFYWYRQILGQKVEFLVSFYNNEISEKSEIFDDQFSVERPDGSNFTLKIRSTKLEDSAMYFCASSEEEASYNEQFFGPGTRLTVL.

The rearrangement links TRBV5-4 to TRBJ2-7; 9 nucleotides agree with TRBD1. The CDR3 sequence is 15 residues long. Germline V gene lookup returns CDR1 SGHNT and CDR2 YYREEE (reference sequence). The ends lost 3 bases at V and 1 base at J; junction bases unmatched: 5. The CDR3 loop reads CASSSGTGTSYEQYF. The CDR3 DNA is TGTGCCAGCAGCTCCGGGACAGGGACATCCTACGAGCAGTACTTC.

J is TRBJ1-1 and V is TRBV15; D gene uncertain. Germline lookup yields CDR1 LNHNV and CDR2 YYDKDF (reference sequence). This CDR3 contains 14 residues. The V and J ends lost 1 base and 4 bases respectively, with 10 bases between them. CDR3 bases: TGTGCCACCAGCAGAGGGGTTTCCGCCACTGAAGCTTTCTTT. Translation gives CATSRGVSATEAFF.

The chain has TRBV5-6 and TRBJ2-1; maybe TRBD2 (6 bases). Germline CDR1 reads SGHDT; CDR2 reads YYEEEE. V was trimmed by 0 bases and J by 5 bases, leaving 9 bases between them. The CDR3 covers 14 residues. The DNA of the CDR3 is TGTGCCAGCAGCTTGGGACTAGGCAACAATGAGCAGTTCTTC. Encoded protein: CASSLGLGNNEQFF.

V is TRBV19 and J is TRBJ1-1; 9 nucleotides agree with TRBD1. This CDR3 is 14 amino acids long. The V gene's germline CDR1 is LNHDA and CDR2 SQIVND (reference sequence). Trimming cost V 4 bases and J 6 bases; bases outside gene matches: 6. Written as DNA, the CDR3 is TGTGCCAGTAGTAGGGACAGGGTGTTCGCTGAAGCTTTCTTT. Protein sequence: CASSRDRVFAEAFF.

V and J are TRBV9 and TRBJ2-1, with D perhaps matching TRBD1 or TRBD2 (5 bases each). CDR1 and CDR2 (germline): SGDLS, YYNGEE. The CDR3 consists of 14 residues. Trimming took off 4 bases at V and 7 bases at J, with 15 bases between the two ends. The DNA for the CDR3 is TGTGCCAGCAGCCAAAGTCCGAGGGGTAATGAGCAGTTCTTC. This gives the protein CASSQSPRGNEQFF. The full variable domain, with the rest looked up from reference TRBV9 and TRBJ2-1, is DSGVTQTPKHLITATGQRVTLRCSPRSGDLSVYWYQQSLDQGLQFLIQYYNGEERAKGNILERFSAQQFPDLHSELNLSSLELGDSALYFCASSQSPRGNEQFFGPGTRLTVL.

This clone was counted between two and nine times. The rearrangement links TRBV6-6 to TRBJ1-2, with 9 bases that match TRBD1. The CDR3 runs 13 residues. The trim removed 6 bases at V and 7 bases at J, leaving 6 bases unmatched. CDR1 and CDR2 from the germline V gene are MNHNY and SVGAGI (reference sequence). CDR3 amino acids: CASRITGGVGYTF. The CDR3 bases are TGTGCCAGCAGAATCACAGGGGGCGTTGGCTACACCTTC.

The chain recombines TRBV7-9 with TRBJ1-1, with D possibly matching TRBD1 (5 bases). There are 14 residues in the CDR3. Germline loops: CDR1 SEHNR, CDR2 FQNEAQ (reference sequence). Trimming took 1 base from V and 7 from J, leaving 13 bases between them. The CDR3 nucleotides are TGTGCCAGCAGCTTAGTCCGGGGGGAGAGTGAAGCTTTCTTT. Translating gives CASSLVRGESEAFF.

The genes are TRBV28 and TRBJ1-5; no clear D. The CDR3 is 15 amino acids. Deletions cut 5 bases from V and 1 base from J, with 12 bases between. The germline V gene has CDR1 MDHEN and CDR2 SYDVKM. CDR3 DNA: TGTGCCAGCAGTCCCACCGGGTTCAGCAATCAGCCCCAGCATTTT. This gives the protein CASSPTGFSNQPQHF.

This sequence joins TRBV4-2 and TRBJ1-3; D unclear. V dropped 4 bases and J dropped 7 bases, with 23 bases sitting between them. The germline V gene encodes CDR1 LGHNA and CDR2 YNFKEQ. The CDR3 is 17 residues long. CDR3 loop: CASSRYADGESPNTIYF. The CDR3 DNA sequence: TGTGCCAGCAGCCGATACGCCGACGGGGAGAGTCCGAACACCATATATTTT.

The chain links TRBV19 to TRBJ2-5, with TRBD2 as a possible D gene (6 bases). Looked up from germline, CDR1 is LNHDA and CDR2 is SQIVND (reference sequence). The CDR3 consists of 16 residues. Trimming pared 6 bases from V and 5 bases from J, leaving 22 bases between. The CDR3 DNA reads TGTGCCAGTAGGAGGGGACTGGGGGGAGTGACGGAGACCCAGTACTTC. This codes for CASRRGLGGVTETQYF.

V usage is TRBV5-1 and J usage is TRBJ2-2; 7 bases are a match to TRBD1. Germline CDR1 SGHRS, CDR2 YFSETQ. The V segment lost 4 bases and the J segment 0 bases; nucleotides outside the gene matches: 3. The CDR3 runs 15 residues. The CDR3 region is CASSKGTANTGELFF. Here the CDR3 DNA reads TGCGCCAGCAGCAAGGGGACAGCGAACACCGGGGAGCTGTTTTTT.

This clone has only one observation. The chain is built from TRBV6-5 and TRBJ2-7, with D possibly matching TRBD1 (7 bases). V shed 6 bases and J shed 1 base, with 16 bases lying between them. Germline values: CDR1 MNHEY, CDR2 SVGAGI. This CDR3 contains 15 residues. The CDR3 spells CASSRRDSGSYEQYF. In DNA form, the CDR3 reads TGTGCCAGCAGCCGTCGGGACAGCGGGTCCTACGAGCAGTACTTC.

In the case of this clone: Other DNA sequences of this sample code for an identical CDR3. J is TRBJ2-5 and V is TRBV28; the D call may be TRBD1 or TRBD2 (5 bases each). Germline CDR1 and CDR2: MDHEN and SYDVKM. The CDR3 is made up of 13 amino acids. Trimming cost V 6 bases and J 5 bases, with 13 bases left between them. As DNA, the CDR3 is TGTGCCAGCAGCGCCGGGACCAGGGAGACCCAGTACTTC. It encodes CASSAGTRETQYF.

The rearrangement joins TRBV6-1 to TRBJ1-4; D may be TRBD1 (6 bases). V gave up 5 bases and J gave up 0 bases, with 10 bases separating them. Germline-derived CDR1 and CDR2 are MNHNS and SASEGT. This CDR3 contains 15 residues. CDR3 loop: CASSISGATNEKLFF. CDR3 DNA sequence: TGTGCCAGCAGTATCTCAGGGGCAACTAATGAAAAACTGTTTTTT.

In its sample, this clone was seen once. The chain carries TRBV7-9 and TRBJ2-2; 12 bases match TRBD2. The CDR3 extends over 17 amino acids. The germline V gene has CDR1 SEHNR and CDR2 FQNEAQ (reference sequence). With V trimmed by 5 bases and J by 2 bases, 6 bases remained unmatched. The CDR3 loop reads CASSATSGRTNTGELFF. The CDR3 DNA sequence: TGTGCCAGCAGCGCCACTAGCGGGAGGACCAACACCGGGGAGCTGTTTTTT.

This CDR3 reads CASSPLQGMNTEAFF. The CDR3 DNA is TGTGCCAGCTCACCACTACAGGGTATGAACACTGAAGCTTTCTTT. The rearrangement uses TRBV18 and TRBJ1-1; TRBD1 is a possible D gene (6 bases). Germline V CDR1 and CDR2: KGHSH, LQKENI. With 1 base removed from V and 0 bases from J, the gap between germline ends came to 9 bases. The CDR3 spans 15 residues.

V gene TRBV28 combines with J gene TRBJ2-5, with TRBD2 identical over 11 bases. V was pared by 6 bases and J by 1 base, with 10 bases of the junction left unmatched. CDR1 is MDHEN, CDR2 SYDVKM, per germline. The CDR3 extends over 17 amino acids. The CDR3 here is CASRLTGTSGFQETQYF. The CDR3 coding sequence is TGTGCCAGCAGACTCACCGGGACTAGCGGCTTCCAAGAGACCCAGTACTTC. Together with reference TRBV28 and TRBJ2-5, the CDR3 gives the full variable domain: DVKVTQSSRYLVKRTGEKVFLECVQDMDHENMFWYRQDPGLGLRLIYFSYDVKMKEKGDIPEGYSVSREKKERFSLILESASTNQTSMYLCASRLTGTSGFQETQYFGPGTRLLVL.

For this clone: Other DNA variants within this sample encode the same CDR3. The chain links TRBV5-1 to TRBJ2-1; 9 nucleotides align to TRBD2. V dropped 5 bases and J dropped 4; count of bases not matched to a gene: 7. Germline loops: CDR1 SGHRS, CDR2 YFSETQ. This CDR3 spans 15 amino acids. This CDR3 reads CASSYLAGSYNEQFF. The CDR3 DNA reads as TGCGCCAGCAGTTACCTAGCGGGGAGTTACAATGAGCAGTTCTTC.